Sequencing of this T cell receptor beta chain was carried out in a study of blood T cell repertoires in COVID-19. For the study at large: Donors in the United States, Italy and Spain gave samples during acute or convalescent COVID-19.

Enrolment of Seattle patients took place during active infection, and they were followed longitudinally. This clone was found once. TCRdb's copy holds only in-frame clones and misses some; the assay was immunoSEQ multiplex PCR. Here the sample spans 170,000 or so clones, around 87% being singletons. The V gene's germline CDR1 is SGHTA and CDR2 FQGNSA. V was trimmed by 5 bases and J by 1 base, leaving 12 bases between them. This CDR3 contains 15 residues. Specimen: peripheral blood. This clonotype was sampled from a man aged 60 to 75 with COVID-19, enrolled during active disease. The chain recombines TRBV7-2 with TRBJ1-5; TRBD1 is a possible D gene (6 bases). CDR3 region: CASSPDRPSNQPQHF. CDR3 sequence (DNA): TGTGCCAGCAGCCCGGACAGACCCAGCAATCAGCCCCAGCATTTT.